A selection of T cell receptor beta chains follows, all from one sample in a study of blood T cell repertoires in COVID-19. The method was immunoSEQ multiplex PCR; TCRdb's version includes in-frame clones alone and lacks a portion of them. The data hold over 100,000 clones, with more than 85% observed a single time. Material for sequencing was peripheral blood. The receptors stem from a man in his late teens or twenties with acute or convalescent COVID-19. Both conserved end residues are part of each CDR3. The D gene is left open where the match is weak. Expanded clones get a size class; other rows say once, few or many, or leave the size out.

.	TRBV6-5	TRBJ1-6	.	CASSYNSKNSPLHF	TGTGCCAGCAGTTACAACTCCAAGAATTCACCCCTCCACTTT
.	TRBV30	TRBJ1-2	.	CAWKAGGPWRPYGYTF	TGTGCCTGGAAGGCGGGGGGGCCCTGGAGGCCCTATGGCTACACCTTC
.	TRBV5-1	TRBJ2-3	.	CASSLEMYRAPTDTQYF	TGCGCCAGCAGTCTCGAGATGTACAGGGCGCCCACAGATACGCAGTATTTT
.	TRBV18	TRBJ2-4	few	CASSPSTESALYF	TGTGCCAGCTCACCATCGACAGAATCAGCCCTTTACTTC
.	TRBV6-5	TRBJ1-5	once	CASSQRQEYQPQHF	TGTGCCAGCAGTCAACGACAGGAGTATCAGCCCCAGCATTTT
.	TRBV10-2	TRBJ1-6	.	CASSAHLSSYNSPLHF	TGCGCCAGCAGTGCGCACCTCAGCTCCTATAATTCACCCCTCCACTTT
.	TRBV27	TRBJ1-2	.	CASSKIGGGYTF	TGTGCCAGCAGCAAAATAGGGGGTGGCTACACCTTC
.	TRBV30	TRBJ1-2	.	CAWTDGGINYGYTF	TGTGCCTGGACCGACGGGGGAATTAACTATGGCTACACCTTC
.	TRBV30	TRBJ2-1	.	CAWNPHNREQFF	TGTGCCTGGAATCCCCACAACAGGGAGCAGTTCTTC
.	TRBV6-5	TRBJ1-3	.	CASSLSGTSGNTIYF	TGTGCCAGCAGTCTTTCCGGGACATCTGGAAACACCATATATTTT
.	TRBV7-9	TRBJ1-1	.	CASSPMTGSWWAFF	TGTGCCAGCAGCCCCATGACAGGCTCCTGGTGGGCTTTCTTT
.	TRBV4-1	TRBJ1-5	.	CASSQDGQSNQPQHF	TGCGCCAGCAGCCAAGATGGACAGAGCAATCAGCCCCAGCATTTT
TRBD2	TRBV7-8	TRBJ2-7	.	CASSLPSGTVSYEQYF	TGTGCCAGCAGCTTACCGAGCGGGACCGTCTCCTACGAGCAGTACTTC
.	TRBV9	TRBJ1-1	.	CASSVAGNTEAFF	TGTGCCAGCAGCGTAGCAGGGAACACTGAAGCTTTCTTT
TRBD1	TRBV27	TRBJ1-2	.	CASSLTGGYGYTF	TGTGCCAGCAGTTTGACAGGGGGCTATGGCTACACCTTC
.	TRBV29-1	TRBJ1-2	.	CSVAMGQPITTF	TGCAGCGTTGCTATGGGGCAGCCCATCACCACCTTC
.	TRBV30	TRBJ1-5	.	CAWSVLSAGFNQPQHF	TGTGCCTGGAGTGTACTCTCTGCGGGGTTCAATCAGCCCCAGCATTTT
TRBD2	TRBV5-4	TRBJ2-3	.	CASSFRGVTTGDTQYF	TGTGCCAGCAGCTTCCGGGGGGTGACTACGGGGGATACGCAGTATTTT
TRBD2	TRBV19	TRBJ2-7	.	CASSIGGGSGPSYEQYF	TGTGCCAGTAGTATTGGCGGCGGTAGCGGGCCCTCCTACGAGCAGTACTTC
TRBD1	TRBV9	TRBJ2-7	.	CASSVATGGYEQYF	TGTGCCAGCAGCGTAGCGACAGGGGGCTACGAGCAGTACTTC
TRBD1	TRBV7-6	TRBJ1-1	.	CASSFTPTGGNTEAFF	TGTGCCAGCAGCTTCACGCCAACAGGGGGGAACACTGAAGCTTTCTTT
.	TRBV7-8	TRBJ1-2	.	CASSPDSNYGYTF	TGTGCCAGCAGCCCGGACAGTAACTATGGCTACACCTTC
.	TRBV2	TRBJ2-1	once	CASSLLTGVGYNEQFF	TGTGCCAGCAGCCTATTAACAGGAGTAGGGTACAATGAGCAGTTCTTC
TRBD1	TRBV4-1	TRBJ1-3	few	CASSQPRQGSSSGNTIYF	TGCGCCAGCAGCCAACCCAGACAGGGGAGTAGCTCTGGAAACACCATATATTTT
TRBD2	TRBV9	TRBJ2-1	.	CASSVLSPSGVNNEQFF	TGTGCCAGCAGCGTATTGTCCCCCAGCGGGGTAAACAATGAGCAGTTCTTC
.	TRBV6-5	TRBJ1-6	.	CASFRSDSESSPLHF	TGTGCCAGCTTCAGATCTGATTCGGAGAGTTCACCCCTCCACTTT
.	TRBV14	TRBJ2-6	.	CASRKLDKPDSGANVLTF	TGTGCCAGCAGGAAATTGGACAAGCCCGACTCTGGGGCCAACGTCCTGACTTTC
TRBD1	TRBV3-1/TRBV3-2	TRBJ2-1	.	CASSLNRGTYNEQFF	TGTGCCAGCAGCCTAAACAGGGGGACCTACAATGAGCAGTTCTTC
TRBD1	TRBV11-2	TRBJ1-1	.	CASSPGTGGTEAFF	TGTGCCAGCAGCCCGGGGACAGGCGGCACTGAAGCTTTCTTT
.	TRBV5-4	TRBJ1-2	.	CASSFLQMNYGYTF	TGTGCCAGCAGCTTTTTACAGATGAACTATGGCTACACCTTC
TRBD1	TRBV19	TRBJ1-2	.	CASTRGQGGTNGYTF	TGTGCCAGTACCCGGGGACAGGGCGGGACAAATGGCTACACCTTC
TRBD1	TRBV7-8	TRBJ1-6	.	CASSLWSGQGMSSYNSPLHF	TGTGCCAGCAGCTTATGGTCCGGACAGGGTATGAGCTCCTATAATTCACCCCTCCACTTT
.	TRBV6-5	TRBJ1-3	.	CASIASSGGNTIYF	TGTGCCAGCATAGCATCCTCGGGTGGAAACACCATATATTTT
.	TRBV7-9	TRBJ1-2	.	CASSLEGRDYGYTF	TGTGCCAGCAGCTTAGAAGGGAGGGACTATGGCTACACCTTC
.	TRBV3-1/TRBV3-2	TRBJ1-5	.	CASSQGGSTNNQPQHF	TGTGCCAGCAGCCAAGGCGGATCCACTAACAATCAGCCCCAGCATTTT
.	TRBV7-8	TRBJ2-3	.	CASSRDITDTQYF	TGTGCCAGCAGCCGGGACATCACAGATACGCAGTATTTT
TRBD2	TRBV19	TRBJ2-1	few	CASRKGNLAGVKYNEQFF	TGTGCCAGTAGAAAGGGTAACCTAGCGGGAGTTAAGTACAATGAGCAGTTCTTC
TRBD1	TRBV5-1	TRBJ2-5	.	CASSLAPDRQETQYF	TGCGCCAGCAGCTTGGCCCCGGACAGGCAAGAGACCCAGTACTTC
.	TRBV3-1/TRBV3-2	TRBJ1-2	.	CASSQEGRVGYGYTF	TGTGCCAGCAGCCAAGAAGGCAGGGTCGGCTATGGCTACACCTTC
.	TRBV20-1	TRBJ2-1	once	CSASVNLGGANEQFF	TGCAGTGCTAGTGTTAATTTAGGAGGGGCGAATGAGCAGTTCTTC
.	TRBV7-8	TRBJ1-1	once	CASSLGQAGTEAFF	TGTGCCAGCAGCTTAGGACAGGCGGGCACTGAAGCTTTCTTT
.	TRBV7-9	TRBJ2-7	.	CASSPGLPSYEQYF	TGTGCCAGCTCACCCGGTCTGCCCTCCTACGAGCAGTACTTC
TRBD1	TRBV3-1/TRBV3-2	TRBJ1-1	.	CASSHGTGNTEAFF	TGTGCCAGCAGCCACGGGACAGGAAACACTGAAGCTTTCTTT
TRBD1	TRBV7-2	TRBJ1-1	.	CASSPWTGRNTEAFF	TGTGCCAGCAGCCCCTGGACAGGCCGGAACACTGAAGCTTTCTTT